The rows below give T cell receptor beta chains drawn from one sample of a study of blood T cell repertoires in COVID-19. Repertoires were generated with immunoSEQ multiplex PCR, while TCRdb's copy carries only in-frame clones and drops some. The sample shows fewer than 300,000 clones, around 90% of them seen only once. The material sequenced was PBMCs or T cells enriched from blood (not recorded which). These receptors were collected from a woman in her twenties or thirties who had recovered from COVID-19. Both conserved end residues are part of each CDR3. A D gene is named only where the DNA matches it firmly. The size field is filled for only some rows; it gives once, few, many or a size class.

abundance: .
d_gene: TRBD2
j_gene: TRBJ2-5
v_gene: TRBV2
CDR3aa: CASSEHPSGRGETQYF
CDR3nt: TGTGCCAGCAGTGAACACCCCAGCGGGAGGGGAGAGACCCAGTACTTC

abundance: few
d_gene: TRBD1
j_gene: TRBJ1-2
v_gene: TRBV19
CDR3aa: CASSFTGGAGGYTF
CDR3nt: TGTGCCAGTAGCTTTACAGGGGGCGCGGGAGGCTACACCTTC

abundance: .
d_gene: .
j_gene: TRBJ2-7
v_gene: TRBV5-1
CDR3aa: CASSQQGYEQYF
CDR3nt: TGCGCCAGCAGCCAGCAGGGTTACGAGCAGTACTTC

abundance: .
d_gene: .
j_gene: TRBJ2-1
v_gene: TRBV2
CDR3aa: CASRPEHQRPGEQFF
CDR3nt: TGTGCCAGCAGGCCGGAGCACCAAAGGCCTGGTGAGCAGTTCTTC

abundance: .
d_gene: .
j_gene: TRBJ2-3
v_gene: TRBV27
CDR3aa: CASSFRGSLTDTQYF
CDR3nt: TGTGCCAGCAGTTTCCGGGGGTCGTTAACAGATACGCAGTATTTT

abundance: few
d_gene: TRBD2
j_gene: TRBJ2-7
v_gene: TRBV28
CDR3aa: CASSPSGGTFDEQYF
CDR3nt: TGTGCCAGCAGTCCTAGCGGGGGTACATTTGACGAGCAGTACTTC

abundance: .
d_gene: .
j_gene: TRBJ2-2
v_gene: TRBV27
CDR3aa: CASSLVLGTGPTGELFF
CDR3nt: TGTGCCAGCAGTTTAGTCCTAGGTACAGGGCCCACCGGGGAGCTGTTTTTT

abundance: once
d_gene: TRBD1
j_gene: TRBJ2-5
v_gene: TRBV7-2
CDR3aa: CASSRTGLETQYF
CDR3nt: TGTGCCAGCAGCCGGACAGGGTTGGAGACCCAGTACTTC

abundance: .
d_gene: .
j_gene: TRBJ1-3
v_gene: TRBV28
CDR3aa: CASSLHGDSGNTIYF
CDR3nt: TGTGCCAGCAGCCTCCACGGGGACTCTGGAAACACCATATATTTT

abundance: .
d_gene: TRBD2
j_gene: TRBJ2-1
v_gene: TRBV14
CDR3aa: CASSRLAGNNEQFF
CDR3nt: TGTGCCAGCAGCCGACTAGCGGGAAACAATGAGCAGTTCTTC

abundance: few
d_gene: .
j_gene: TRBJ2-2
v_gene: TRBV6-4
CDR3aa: CASSDSGQGNTGELFF
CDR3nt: TGTGCCAGCAGTGACTCTGGCCAGGGGAACACCGGGGAGCTGTTTTTT

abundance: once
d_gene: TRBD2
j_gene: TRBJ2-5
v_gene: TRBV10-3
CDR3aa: CAISAGLAGVGETQYF
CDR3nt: TGTGCCATCAGTGCTGGACTAGCGGGAGTTGGAGAGACCCAGTACTTC

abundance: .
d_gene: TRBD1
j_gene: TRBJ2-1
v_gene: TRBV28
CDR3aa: CASSRSGTGWYEQFF
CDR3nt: TGTGCCAGCAGTCGTTCCGGGACAGGGTGGTATGAGCAGTTCTTC

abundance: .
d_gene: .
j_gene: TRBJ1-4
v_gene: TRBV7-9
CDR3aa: CASSLAGVRSTNEKLFF
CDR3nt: TGTGCCAGCAGCTTGGCAGGGGTGCGGTCGACTAATGAAAAACTGTTTTTT

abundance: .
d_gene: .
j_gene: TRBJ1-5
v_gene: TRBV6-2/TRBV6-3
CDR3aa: CASSSPFPQPQHF
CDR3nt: TGTGCCAGCAGTTCCCCCTTCCCTCAGCCCCAGCATTTT

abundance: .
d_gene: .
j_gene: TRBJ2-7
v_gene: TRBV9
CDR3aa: CASSVGGQGIHEQYF
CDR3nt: TGTGCCAGCAGCGTAGGTGGGCAGGGAATCCACGAGCAGTACTTC

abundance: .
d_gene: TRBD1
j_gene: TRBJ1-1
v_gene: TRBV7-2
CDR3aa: CASSSPGTGGSSDEAFF
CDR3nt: TGTGCCAGCAGCTCCCCCGGGACAGGGGGCAGCAGCGATGAAGCTTTCTTT

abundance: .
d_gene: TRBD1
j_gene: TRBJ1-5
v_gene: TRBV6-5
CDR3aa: CASSPGTGSRQPQHF
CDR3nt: TGTGCCAGCAGTCCCGGGACAGGGAGCCGCCAGCCCCAGCATTTT

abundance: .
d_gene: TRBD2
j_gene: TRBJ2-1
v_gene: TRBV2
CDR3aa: CASSLTSGSYNEQFF
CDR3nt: TGTGCCAGCAGTCTGACTAGCGGCTCCTACAATGAGCAGTTCTTC

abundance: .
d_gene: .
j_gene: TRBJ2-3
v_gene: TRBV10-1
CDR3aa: CASSESSRLKPAQYF
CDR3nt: TGCGCCAGCAGTGAGTCGAGTCGATTGAAGCCTGCGCAGTATTTT

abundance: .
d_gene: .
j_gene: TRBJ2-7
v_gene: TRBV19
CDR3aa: CASSDYSHEQYF
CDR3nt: TGTGCCAGTAGTGACTACAGCCACGAGCAGTACTTC

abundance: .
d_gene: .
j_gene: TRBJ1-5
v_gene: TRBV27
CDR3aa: CASSLTRVQPQHF
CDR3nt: TGTGCCAGCAGTTTGACGAGGGTTCAGCCCCAGCATTTT

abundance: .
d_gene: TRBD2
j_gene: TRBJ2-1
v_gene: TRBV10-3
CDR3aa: CAIEDQLAGNEQFF
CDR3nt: TGTGCCATCGAGGATCAACTAGCGGGAAATGAGCAGTTCTTC

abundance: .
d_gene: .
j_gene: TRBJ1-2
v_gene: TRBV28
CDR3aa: CASSLGGGNYGYTF
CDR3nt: TGTGCCAGCAGTTTGGGCGGGGGAAACTATGGCTACACCTTC

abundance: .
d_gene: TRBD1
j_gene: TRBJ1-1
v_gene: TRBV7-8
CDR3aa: CASSFFSGGITEAFF
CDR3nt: TGTGCCAGCAGCTTTTTTTCAGGGGGGATCACTGAAGCTTTCTTT

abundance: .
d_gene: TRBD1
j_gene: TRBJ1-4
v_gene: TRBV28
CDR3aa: CASSPGGTAPTNEKLFF
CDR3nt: TGTGCCAGCAGCCCAGGGGGGACTGCACCAACTAATGAAAAACTGTTTTTT

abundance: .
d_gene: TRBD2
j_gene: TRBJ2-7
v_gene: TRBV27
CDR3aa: CASSSRTSGRPYEQYF
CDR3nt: TGTGCCAGCAGTTCACGAACTAGCGGGAGACCCTACGAGCAGTACTTC

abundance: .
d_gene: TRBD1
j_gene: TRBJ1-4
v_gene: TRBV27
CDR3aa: CASSPLQGFNEKLFF
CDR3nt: TGTGCCAGCAGTCCGTTACAGGGGTTTAATGAAAAACTGTTTTTT

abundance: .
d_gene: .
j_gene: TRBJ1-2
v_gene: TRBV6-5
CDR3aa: CASSQADSYGYTF
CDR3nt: TGTGCCAGCAGCCAGGCGGACAGCTATGGCTACACCTTC

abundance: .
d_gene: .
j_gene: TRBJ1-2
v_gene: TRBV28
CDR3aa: CASKTGNFYYGYTF
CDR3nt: TGTGCCAGCAAAACAGGGAATTTTTACTATGGCTACACCTTC

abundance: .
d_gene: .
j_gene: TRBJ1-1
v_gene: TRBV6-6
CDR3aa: CASSYSMEGMNTEAFF
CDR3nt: TGTGCCAGCAGTTACTCGATGGAGGGGATGAACACTGAAGCTTTCTTT

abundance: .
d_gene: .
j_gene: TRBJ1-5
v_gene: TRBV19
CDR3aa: CASSGTGGNQPQHF
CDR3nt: TGTGCCAGTAGTGGCACAGGAGGCAATCAGCCCCAGCATTTT

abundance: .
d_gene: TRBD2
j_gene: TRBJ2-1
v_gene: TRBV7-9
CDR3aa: CASSSGTSGSSYNEQFF
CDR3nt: TGTGCCAGCAGCTCCGGGACTAGCGGGAGCTCCTACAATGAGCAGTTCTTC

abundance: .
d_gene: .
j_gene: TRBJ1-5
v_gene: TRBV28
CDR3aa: CASRPGLGQPQHF
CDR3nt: TGTGCCAGCCGACCAGGGTTGGGTCAGCCCCAGCATTTT

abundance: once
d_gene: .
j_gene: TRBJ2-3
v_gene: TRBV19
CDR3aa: CASSIYGDTQYF
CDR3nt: TGTGCCAGTAGTATATACGGAGATACGCAGTATTTT

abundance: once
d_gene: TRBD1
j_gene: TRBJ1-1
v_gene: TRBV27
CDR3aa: CASSFYSTGPGTEAFF
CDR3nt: TGTGCCAGCAGTTTCTACTCGACAGGGCCGGGCACTGAAGCTTTCTTT

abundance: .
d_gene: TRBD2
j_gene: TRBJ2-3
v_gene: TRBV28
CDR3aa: CASSSGLAGGWDTQYF
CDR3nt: TGTGCCAGCAGTTCCGGACTAGCGGGAGGGTGGGATACGCAGTATTTT

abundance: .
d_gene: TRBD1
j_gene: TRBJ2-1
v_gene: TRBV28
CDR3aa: CASSPGGQGSYNEQFF
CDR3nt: TGTGCCAGCAGTCCAGGGGGACAGGGGTCCTACAATGAGCAGTTCTTC

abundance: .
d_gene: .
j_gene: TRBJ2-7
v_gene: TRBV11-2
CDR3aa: CASSLVGPTQGNYYEQYF
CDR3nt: TGTGCCAGCAGCTTAGTAGGCCCGACTCAGGGTAATTACTACGAGCAGTACTTC

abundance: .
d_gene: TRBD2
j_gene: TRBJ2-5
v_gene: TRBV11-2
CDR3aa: CASSKLAGTEETQYF
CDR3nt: TGTGCCAGCAGCAAACTAGCGGGAACTGAAGAGACCCAGTACTTC

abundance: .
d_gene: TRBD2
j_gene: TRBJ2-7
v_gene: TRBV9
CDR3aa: CASSPGGLYEQYF
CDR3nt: TGTGCCAGCAGCCCGGGGGGGTTGTACGAGCAGTACTTC

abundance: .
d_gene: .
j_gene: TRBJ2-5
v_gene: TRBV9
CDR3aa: CASSVGGSQETQYF
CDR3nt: TGTGCCAGCAGCGTAGGGGGCAGCCAAGAGACCCAGTACTTC

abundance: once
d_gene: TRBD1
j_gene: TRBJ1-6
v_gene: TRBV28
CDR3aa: CASSLGQGNSPLHF
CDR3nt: TGTGCCAGCAGTCTGGGACAGGGGAATTCACCCCTCCACTTT

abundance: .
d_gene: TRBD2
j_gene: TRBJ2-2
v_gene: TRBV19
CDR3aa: CASSMTSGNTGELFF
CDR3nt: TGTGCCAGTAGTATGACTAGCGGGAATACCGGGGAGCTGTTTTTT

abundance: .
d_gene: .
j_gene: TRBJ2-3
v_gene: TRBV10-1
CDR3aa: CASSEAGGGRSTDTQYF
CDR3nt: TGCGCCAGCAGTGAAGCCGGAGGGGGCAGGAGCACAGATACGCAGTATTTT

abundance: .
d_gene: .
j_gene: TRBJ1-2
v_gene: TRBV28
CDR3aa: CASSFGRGYGYTF
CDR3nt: TGTGCCAGCAGTTTCGGGCGGGGGTATGGCTACACCTTC

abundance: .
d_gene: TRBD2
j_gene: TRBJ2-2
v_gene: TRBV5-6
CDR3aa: CASSGLAGASGELFF
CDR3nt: TGTGCCAGCAGCGGACTAGCGGGAGCATCCGGGGAGCTGTTTTTT

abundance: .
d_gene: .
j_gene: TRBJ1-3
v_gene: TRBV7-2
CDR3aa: CASSSEVAGNTIYF
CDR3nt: TGTGCCAGCAGCTCGGAGGTGGCTGGAAACACCATATATTTT

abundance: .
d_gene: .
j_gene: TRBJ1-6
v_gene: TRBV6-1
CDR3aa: CASSEGAGVNSPLHF
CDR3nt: TGTGCCAGCAGTGAAGGGGCAGGGGTTAATTCACCCCTCCACTTT

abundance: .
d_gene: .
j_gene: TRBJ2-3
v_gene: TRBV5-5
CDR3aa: CASSSGHFLTDTQYF
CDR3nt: TGTGCCAGCAGCTCGGGACACTTCCTCACAGATACGCAGTATTTT

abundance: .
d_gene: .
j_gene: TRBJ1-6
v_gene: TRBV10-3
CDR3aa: CAISDWTDRDSPLHF
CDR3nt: TGTGCCATCAGTGATTGGACGGACAGAGATTCACCCCTCCACTTT

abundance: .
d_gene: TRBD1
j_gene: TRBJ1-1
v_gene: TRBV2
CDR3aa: CASRAADRDTEAFF
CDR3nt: TGTGCCAGCAGGGCGGCGGACAGGGACACTGAAGCTTTCTTT

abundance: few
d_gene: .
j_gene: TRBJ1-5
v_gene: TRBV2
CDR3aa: CASTPWGDQPQHF
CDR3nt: TGTGCCAGCACCCCCTGGGGAGATCAGCCCCAGCATTTT

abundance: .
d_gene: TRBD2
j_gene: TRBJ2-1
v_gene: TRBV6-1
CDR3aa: CASSETSGGADEQFF
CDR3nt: TGTGCCAGCAGTGAGACTAGCGGGGGAGCGGATGAGCAGTTCTTC

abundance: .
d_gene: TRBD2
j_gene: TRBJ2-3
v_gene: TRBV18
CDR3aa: CASSRKKGLAGVADTQYF
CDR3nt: TGTGCCAGCTCACGAAAGAAGGGACTAGCGGGAGTGGCAGATACGCAGTATTTT